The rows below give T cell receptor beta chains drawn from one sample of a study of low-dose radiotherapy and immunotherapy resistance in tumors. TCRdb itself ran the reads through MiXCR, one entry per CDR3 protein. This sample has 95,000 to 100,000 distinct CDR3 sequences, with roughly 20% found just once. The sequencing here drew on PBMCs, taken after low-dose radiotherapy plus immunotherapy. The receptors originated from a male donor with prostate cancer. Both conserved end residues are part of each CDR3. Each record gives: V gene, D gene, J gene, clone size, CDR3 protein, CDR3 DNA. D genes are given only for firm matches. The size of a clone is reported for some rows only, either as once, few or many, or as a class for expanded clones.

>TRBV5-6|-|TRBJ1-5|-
CASSLGDNQPQHF
TGTGCCAGCAGCTTGGGGGACAATCAGCCCCAGCATTTT
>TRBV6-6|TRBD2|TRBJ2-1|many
CASSYAGGTGEQFF
TGTGCCAGCAGTTACGCGGGGGGCACAGGTGAGCAGTTCTTC
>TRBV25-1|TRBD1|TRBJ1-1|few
CASSEFEAGGRTEAFF
TGTGCCAGCAGTGAATTTGAGGCAGGGGGCCGGACTGAAGCTTTCTTT
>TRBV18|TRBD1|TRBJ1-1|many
CASSPLGTGGAPEAFF
TGTGCCAGCTCACCGCTAGGGACAGGGGGAGCCCCTGAAGCTTTCTTT
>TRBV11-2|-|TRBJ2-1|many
CASSLDDFSYNEQFF
TGTGCCAGCAGCTTAGATGATTTCTCCTACAATGAGCAGTTCTTC
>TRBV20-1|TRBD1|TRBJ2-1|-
CSAPGQRYNEQFF
TGCAGTGCTCCGGGACAGAGATACAATGAGCAGTTCTTC
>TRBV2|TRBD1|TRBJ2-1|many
CASSEARDRDRGGHEQFF
TGTGCCAGCAGTGAAGCCCGAGACCGGGACAGGGGCGGTCATGAGCAGTTCTTC
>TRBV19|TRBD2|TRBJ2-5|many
CASSTVGGETQYF
TGTGCCAGTAGTACCGTGGGGGGGGAGACCCAGTACTTC
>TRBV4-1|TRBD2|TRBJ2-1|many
CASSQKGGLGDNEQFF
TGCGCCAGCAGCCAAAAGGGGGGACTAGGGGACAATGAGCAGTTCTTC
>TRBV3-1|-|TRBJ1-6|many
CASSQESTGLSPLHF
TGTGCCAGCAGCCAAGAATCGACGGGACTTTCACCCCTCCACTTT
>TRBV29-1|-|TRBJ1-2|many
CSVEPFGGHGYTF
TGCAGCGTTGAACCATTTGGGGGGCACGGCTACACCTTC
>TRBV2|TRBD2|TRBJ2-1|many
CASMWTSGNNEQFF
TGTGCCAGCATGTGGACTAGCGGGAACAATGAGCAGTTCTTC
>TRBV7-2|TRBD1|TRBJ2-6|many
CASSLDRAGANVLTF
TGTGCCAGCAGCCTTGACAGGGCTGGGGCCAACGTCCTGACTTTC
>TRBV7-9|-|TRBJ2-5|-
CASTGVEAPSGSAPQETQYF
TGTGCCAGCACCGGTGTAGAGGCACCCTCCGGGTCAGCCCCCCAAGAGACCCAGTACTTC
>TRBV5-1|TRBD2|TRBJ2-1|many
CASSSTSGTSNEQFF
TGCGCCAGCAGCTCAACCTCCGGGACTAGCAATGAGCAGTTCTTC
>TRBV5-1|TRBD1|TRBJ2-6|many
CASSIRQGEGSGANVLTF
TGCGCCAGCAGCATACGACAGGGAGAAGGCTCTGGGGCCAACGTCCTGACTTTC
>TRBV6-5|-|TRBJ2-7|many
CASSYGSSEQYF
TGTGCCAGCAGTTACGGGAGCTCCGAGCAGTACTTC
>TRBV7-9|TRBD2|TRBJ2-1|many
CASSHPERGAYNEQFF
TGTGCCAGCAGCCACCCTGAGCGGGGGGCCTACAATGAGCAGTTCTTC
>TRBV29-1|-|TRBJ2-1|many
CSAERGLVDEQFF
TGCAGCGCAGAAAGGGGACTCGTCGATGAGCAGTTCTTC
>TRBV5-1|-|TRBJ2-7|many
CASSLNGGYEQYF
TGCGCCAGCAGCTTGAACGGGGGCTACGAGCAGTACTTC
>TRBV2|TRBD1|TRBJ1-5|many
CASSGQGGDSNQPQHF
TGTGCCAGCAGCGGACAGGGAGGTGATAGCAATCAGCCCCAGCATTTT
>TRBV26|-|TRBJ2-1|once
CASSYTREGLDEQFF
TGTGCCAGCAGCTACACGCGGGAGGGCCTCGATGAGCAGTTCTTC
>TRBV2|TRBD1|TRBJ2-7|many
CASTPMRAGGYEQYF
TGTGCCAGCACCCCCATGAGGGCAGGGGGCTACGAGCAGTACTTC
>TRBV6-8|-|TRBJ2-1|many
CASRQGREQFF
TGTGCCAGCAGACAGGGACGGGAGCAGTTCTTC
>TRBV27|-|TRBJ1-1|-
CASRIGGSAEAFF
TGTGCCAGCAGGATAGGCGGTTCTGCTGAAGCTTTCTTT
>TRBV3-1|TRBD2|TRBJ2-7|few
CASSPGTTYEQYF
TGTGCCAGCAGCCCAGGGACTACCTACGAGCAGTACTTC
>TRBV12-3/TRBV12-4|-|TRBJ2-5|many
CASTLRGVGETQYF
TGTGCCAGCACCCTTAGGGGGGTCGGGGAGACCCAGTACTTC
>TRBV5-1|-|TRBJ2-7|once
CASSSHRGSYEQYF
TGCGCCAGCAGCTCCCACCGGGGCTCCTACGAGCAGTACTTC
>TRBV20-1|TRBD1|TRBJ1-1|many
CSQQGATEAFF
TGCAGTCAACAGGGGGCCACTGAAGCTTTCTTT
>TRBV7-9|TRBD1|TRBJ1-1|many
CASSSPAGGAGTEAFF
TGTGCCAGCAGCTCCCCCGCAGGGGGCGCCGGCACTGAAGCTTTCTTT
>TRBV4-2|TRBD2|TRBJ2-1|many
CASGGLELWNEQFF
TGTGCCAGCGGGGGACTAGAACTCTGGAATGAGCAGTTCTTC
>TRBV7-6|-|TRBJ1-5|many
CASITGGLLWYSNQPQHF
TGTGCCAGCATCACTGGGGGACTCCTATGGTATAGCAATCAGCCCCAGCATTTT
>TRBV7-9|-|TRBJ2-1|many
CASSTAPPSYNEQFF
TGTGCCAGCAGCACAGCGCCGCCCTCCTACAATGAGCAGTTCTTC
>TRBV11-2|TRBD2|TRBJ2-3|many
CASTEFGTRTDTQYF
TGTGCCAGCACCGAGTTCGGGACTAGGACAGATACGCAGTATTTT
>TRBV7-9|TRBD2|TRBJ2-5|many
CASSLLGGVQETQYF
TGTGCCAGCAGCTTACTGGGGGGGGTCCAAGAGACCCAGTACTTC
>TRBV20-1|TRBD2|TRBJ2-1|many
CSARVAGERVLGNEQFF
TGCAGTGCTAGAGTTGCGGGGGAAAGGGTTTTGGGCAATGAGCAGTTCTTC
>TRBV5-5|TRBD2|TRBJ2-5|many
CASSRRGGRETQYF
TGTGCCAGCAGCAGGCGGGGGGGGAGGGAGACCCAGTACTTC
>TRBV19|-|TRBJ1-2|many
CASHRQEHYGYTF
TGTGCCAGTCACCGACAGGAGCACTATGGCTACACCTTC
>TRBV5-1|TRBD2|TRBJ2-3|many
CASSLGVRLAGGDTQYF
TGCGCCAGCAGCTTGGGGGTCAGACTAGCGGGGGGAGATACGCAGTATTTT
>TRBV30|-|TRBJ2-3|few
CAWSGGVVDTQYF
TGTGCCTGGAGTGGGGGGGTGGTAGATACGCAGTATTTT
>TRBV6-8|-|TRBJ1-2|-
CASSYSSGGARGYTF
TGTGCCAGCAGTTACTCTAGCGGGGGCGCGAGGGGCTACACCTTC
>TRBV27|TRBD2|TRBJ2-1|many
CASRRGGANEQFF
TGTGCCAGCAGACGGGGGGGGGCGAATGAGCAGTTCTTC
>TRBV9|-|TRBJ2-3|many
CASSVAELTDTQYF
TGTGCCAGCAGCGTAGCGGAGCTCACAGATACGCAGTATTTT
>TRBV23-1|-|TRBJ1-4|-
CASSQEKLFF
TGCGCCAGCAGTCAGGAAAAACTGTTTTTT
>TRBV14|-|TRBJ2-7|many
CASSQQGFEQYF
TGTGCCAGCAGCCAACAGGGTTTCGAGCAGTACTTC
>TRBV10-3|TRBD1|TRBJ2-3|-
CAISESGQGRTDTQYF
TGTGCCATCAGTGAATCAGGACAGGGGCGCACAGATACGCAGTATTTT
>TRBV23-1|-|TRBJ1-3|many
CASSPLRAPWIYRNTIYF
TGCGCCAGCAGTCCCCTCCGGGCCCCATGGATTTATCGAAACACCATATATTTT
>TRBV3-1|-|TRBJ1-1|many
CASTWAGGTEAFF
TGTGCCAGCACCTGGGCAGGCGGCACTGAAGCTTTCTTT
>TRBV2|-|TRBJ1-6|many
CASSLPGLVNSPLHF
TGTGCCAGCAGTCTCCCAGGTTTGGTTAATTCACCCCTCCACTTT
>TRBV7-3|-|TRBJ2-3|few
CASSRGDLGTDTQYF
TGTGCCAGCTCGAGAGGCGACCTGGGGACAGATACGCAGTATTTT
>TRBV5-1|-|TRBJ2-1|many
CASSELQGGVLYNEQFF
TGCGCCAGCAGCGAACTACAGGGAGGAGTTTTGTACAATGAGCAGTTCTTC
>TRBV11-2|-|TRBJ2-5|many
CASSLVSSETQYF
TGTGCCAGCAGCTTAGTATCGTCCGAGACCCAGTACTTC
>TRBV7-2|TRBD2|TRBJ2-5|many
CASSPRASGGGETQYF
TGTGCCAGCAGCCCGCGGGCTAGCGGGGGTGGAGAGACCCAGTACTTC
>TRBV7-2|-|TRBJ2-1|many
CASSPAGTYNEQFF
TGTGCCAGCAGCCCAGCGGGGACATACAATGAGCAGTTCTTC
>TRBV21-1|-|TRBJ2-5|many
CASIEGKGAQYF
TGTGCCAGCATCGAGGGCAAGGGGGCCCAGTACTTC